These T cell receptor beta chains were read from a single sample in a study of cytotoxic CD8 clonotypes in ibrutinib-treated CLL. Produced via immunoSEQ multiplex PCR; TCRdb's table is partial and in-frame only. The data show 200,000 to 250,000 clones, roughly 74% seen once. The sequencing here drew on PBMCs, taken after 24 months of ibrutinib treatment. The receptors shown here come from a human donor with chronic lymphocytic leukemia. CDR3s include the opening cysteine and the closing phenylalanine or tryptophan. The D gene is left open where the match is weak. Clone size, where shown, is once, few, many, or a class for clones that have expanded.

D	size	V	J	DNA	CDR3
TRBD2	-	TRBV7-6	TRBJ2-1	TGTGCCAGCAGCCCAGGACTAGTATATGAGCAGTTCTTC	CASSPGLVYEQFF
-	-	TRBV28	TRBJ1-2	TGTGCCAGCAGTTTACCCCAGGGTAGGAACTATGGCTACACCTTC	CASSLPQGRNYGYTF
-	-	TRBV27	TRBJ2-7	TGTGCCAGCAGTTTATCGCAGGGGCTCGTTACCTACGAGCAGTACTTC	CASSLSQGLVTYEQYF
-	once	TRBV28	TRBJ2-2	TGTGCCAGCAGTTTCCCCCAGACTAGAGGGGAGCTGTTTTTT	CASSFPQTRGELFF
-	-	TRBV28	TRBJ2-6	TGTGCCAGCACCCCTATCCCGGGCTCTGGGGCCAACGTCCTGACTTTC	CASTPIPGSGANVLTF
-	-	TRBV7-9	TRBJ1-1	TGTGCCAGCAGCTTAGTACGGGGGCTAATCATCCTGAACACTGAAGCTTTCTTT	CASSLVRGLIILNTEAFF
TRBD2	-	TRBV27	TRBJ2-7	TGTGCCAGCAGTTACGGCGGGAGGATCTACGAGCAGTACTTC	CASSYGGRIYEQYF
TRBD2	-	TRBV30	TRBJ2-7	TGTGCCTGGAGGGTAGCGGGAGGGCCGGGCGAGCAGTACTTC	CAWRVAGGPGEQYF
-	-	TRBV5-1	TRBJ1-2	TGCGCCAGCAGTCAGACAGGAAACTATGGCTACACCTTC	CASSQTGNYGYTF
TRBD1	-	TRBV10-3	TRBJ2-7	TGTGCCATCAGTGAGGGACAGGGCTCCTACGAGCAGTACTTC	CAISEGQGSYEQYF
TRBD1	few	TRBV6-5	TRBJ1-2	TGTGCCAGCAGTTTCACAGGGGCTGAGTATGGCTACACCTTC	CASSFTGAEYGYTF
TRBD2	-	TRBV10-3	TRBJ2-3	TGTGCCATCAGTGATGGGAGGGACTCGGGAGATACGCAGTATTTT	CAISDGRDSGDTQYF
-	-	TRBV15	TRBJ2-3	TGTGCCACCAGCAGATTACACACAGATACGCAGTATTTT	CATSRLHTDTQYF
TRBD2	-	TRBV4-2	TRBJ2-7	TGTGCCAGCAGCCCTCAGTCCGGACTAGCGGGAGGATTGGAGCAGTACTTC	CASSPQSGLAGGLEQYF
TRBD1	-	TRBV5-1	TRBJ1-1	TGCGCCAGCAGCACAACCGGGACAGACACTGAAGCTTTCTTT	CASSTTGTDTEAFF
-	-	TRBV6-5	TRBJ2-7	TGTGCCAGCAGTTACACAGGGATGTACGAGCAGTACTTC	CASSYTGMYEQYF
TRBD1	-	TRBV10-3	TRBJ2-7	TGTGCCATCAGTGAGACAGGGGGCCCCTACGAGCAGTACTTC	CAISETGGPYEQYF
TRBD2	once	TRBV5-1	TRBJ2-7	TGCGCCAGCAGCCGTACCAGCGGGACCTCCTACGAGCAGTACTTC	CASSRTSGTSYEQYF
-	-	TRBV27	TRBJ2-1	TGTGCCAGCAGTTCACAGGGACTTCACAATGAGCAGTTCTTC	CASSSQGLHNEQFF
-	-	TRBV20-1	TRBJ1-2	TGCAGTGCGGACGACAGCTATGGCTACACCTTC	CSADDSYGYTF
-	-	TRBV19	TRBJ2-7	TGTGCCAGTAGTATCCGACAAGAAGGCTACGAGCAGTACTTC	CASSIRQEGYEQYF
-	few	TRBV19	TRBJ1-2	TGTGCCAGTAGTTTTGGGAGTGGCGGCTACACCTTC	CASSFGSGGYTF
-	-	TRBV19	TRBJ1-1	TGTGCCAGTAGTAGTAGGGAGGGGACCACTGAAGCTTTCTTT	CASSSREGTTEAFF
TRBD2	-	TRBV25-1	TRBJ2-1	TGTGCCAGCAGTGAATGGGACTACGAGCAGTTCTTC	CASSEWDYEQFF
TRBD2	-	TRBV6-5	TRBJ2-3	TGTGCCAGCAGTTCTCTAGCGGGGGTCACAGATACGCAGTATTTT	CASSSLAGVTDTQYF
TRBD1	-	TRBV2	TRBJ1-5	TGTGCCAGCAGCTACGGACAGGGAAGCAATCAGCCCCAGCATTTT	CASSYGQGSNQPQHF
-	-	TRBV20-1	TRBJ1-2	TGCAGTGCTAGAGATCGTTGGGGCTACACCTTC	CSARDRWGYTF
TRBD1	-	TRBV7-3	TRBJ2-7	TGTGCCAGCAGCCCATGGGACAGACCATACGAGCAGTACTTC	CASSPWDRPYEQYF
-	-	TRBV29-1	TRBJ1-1	TGCAGCGTTGAAGTTTATTTTTTAGCTTTCTTT	CSVEVYFLAFF
-	-	TRBV19	TRBJ1-2	TGTGCCAGTAACGGCCTCGTCTTTTCGGGTGGCTACACCTTC	CASNGLVFSGGYTF
TRBD2	-	TRBV11-2	TRBJ2-7	TGTGCCAGCAGCTCGACTAGCGGGAGTCTAAGGGCCTACGAGCAGTACTTC	CASSSTSGSLRAYEQYF
-	few	TRBV19	TRBJ2-7	TGTGCCAGTAGTCTAGGGACGACAGGAGAGCAGTACTTC	CASSLGTTGEQYF
-	-	TRBV29-1	TRBJ2-1	TGCAGCGTACTAAGGGTGGGCAATGAGCAGTTCTTC	CSVLRVGNEQFF
TRBD1	few	TRBV28	TRBJ1-5	TGTGCCAGCAGTCCTCAACAGGGGTTTGGTAATCAGCCCCAGCATTTT	CASSPQQGFGNQPQHF
TRBD1	once	TRBV9	TRBJ2-2	TGTGCCAGCAGCCTGGGACAGGTGGTATCCGGGGAGCTGTTTTTT	CASSLGQVVSGELFF
TRBD1	-	TRBV6-5	TRBJ2-4	TGTGCCAGCAGTGCGGACAGGGAGAACATTCAGTACTTC	CASSADRENIQYF
-	-	TRBV2	TRBJ1-3	TGTGCCAGCAGTATTTCACGAGGGGTCTACTCTGGAAACACCATATATTTT	CASSISRGVYSGNTIYF
-	-	TRBV15	TRBJ2-7	TGTGCCACCAGTCCGAGGGTAAGCATGGCTTACCAGTACTACGAGCAGTACTTC	CATSPRVSMAYQYYEQYF
-	-	TRBV7-9	TRBJ1-2	TGTGCCAGCAGCTTAGCGGGGGGTAACTATGGCTACACCTTC	CASSLAGGNYGYTF
-	-	TRBV6-5	TRBJ2-7	TGTGCCAGCACCCAGTACCGGGATTCCTACGAGCAGTACTTC	CASTQYRDSYEQYF
TRBD2	-	TRBV9	TRBJ2-1	TGTGCCAGCAGTGGGAGCGGGAGCTCCTACAATGAGCAGTTCTTC	CASSGSGSSYNEQFF
-	few	TRBV6-5	TRBJ1-1	TGTGCCAGCAGCCCGAACGGAGCAATGAACACTGAAGCTTTCTTT	CASSPNGAMNTEAFF
-	-	TRBV30	TRBJ2-1	TGTGCCTGGAGGGTCCCTATCCTATTGGGCGAGCAGTTCTTC	CAWRVPILLGEQFF
-	-	TRBV4-1	TRBJ2-1	TGCGCCAGCAGCCAAGACTATGCCAATGAGCAGTTCTTC	CASSQDYANEQFF
TRBD2	-	TRBV29-1	TRBJ2-2	TGCAGCGTTGAAACTAGCGGGAGCACCGGGGAGCTGTTTTTT	CSVETSGSTGELFF
TRBD2	-	TRBV6-5	TRBJ2-3	TGTGCCAGCAGTTACGCTAGCGGGAGACCTGATACGCAGTATTTT	CASSYASGRPDTQYF
-	-	TRBV7-9	TRBJ2-5	TGTGCCAGCCTGACACCCGAGGAAGAGACCCAGTACTTC	CASLTPEEETQYF
-	-	TRBV7-8	TRBJ2-1	TGTGCCAGCAGCGTTTCTACAGGGGAGCAGTTCTTC	CASSVSTGEQFF
-	once	TRBV28	TRBJ2-7	TGTGCCAGCAGTCAGGAGTATAGGATTGGCGAGCAGTACTTC	CASSQEYRIGEQYF
-	-	TRBV7-2	TRBJ2-7	TGTGCCAGCAGAGGGGCAGAGACCTACGAGCAGTACTTC	CASRGAETYEQYF
-	-	TRBV27	TRBJ2-2	TGTGCCAGCAGTTTACCCTACACCGGGGAGCTGTTTTTT	CASSLPYTGELFF
-	-	TRBV6-5	TRBJ2-7	TGTGCCAGCAGTTACGGAGGCAGGGGAACCGAGCAGTACTTC	CASSYGGRGTEQYF
TRBD1	few	TRBV6-1	TRBJ1-5	TGTGCCAGCAGTGAAGCGGGGTCCCAGACAGGGCGACAGCCCCAGCATTTT	CASSEAGSQTGRQPQHF
TRBD2	once	TRBV7-3	TRBJ2-5	TGTGCCAGCAGCTCTAGCGGAGCCGGCACGGAGACCCAGTACTTC	CASSSSGAGTETQYF
-	once	TRBV7-3	TRBJ2-3	TGTGCCAGCAGCTTAGTCAGGGAAACAGATACGCAGTATTTT	CASSLVRETDTQYF